What follows are 4 T cell receptor beta chains derived from one specimen sequenced in a study of blood T cell repertoires in COVID-19. Data came from immunoSEQ multiplex PCR; TCRdb stores just in-frame clones and leaves some out. This table holds fewer than 60,000 clones, around 88% found once. Sequencing was carried out using peripheral blood. The receptors shown here come from a human donor in a cohort sampled during active COVID-19.

The rearrangement links TRBV5-1 to TRBJ2-5; TRBD2 is a possible D gene (5 bases). CDR3 length: 13 amino acids. The V and J ends lost 0 bases and 4 bases respectively, with 7 bases between them. CDR1 is SGHRS, CDR2 YFSETQ, per germline. CDR3 nucleotide sequence: TGCGCCAGCAGCTTGGTAGGAGGAGAGACCCAGTACTTC. It specifies CASSLVGGETQYF.

The chain employs TRBV5-8 and TRBJ2-7; 7 nucleotides agree with TRBD2. This CDR3 has 14 amino acids. Germline CDR1 reads SGHTS; CDR2 reads YDEGEE. Trimming took 0 bases from V and 3 from J; bases not matched to a gene: 3. The CDR3 region has the DNA TGTGCCAGCAGCTTGGCCGGGGGGAGCTACGAGCAGTACTTC. This sequence encodes CASSLAGGSYEQYF.

The chain carries TRBV12-3 or TRBV12-4 and TRBJ1-5, with D uncertain. V dropped 6 bases and J dropped 4 bases, with 10 bases sitting between them. This CDR3 has 13 residues. The CDR3 nucleotides read TGTGCCAGCAGGTCAAGGACTAATCAGCCCCAGCATTTT. The encoded protein is CASRSRTNQPQHF.

The chain uses TRBV12-5 and TRBJ2-3; 10 positions agree with TRBD1. With 0 bases clipped from V and 3 bases from J, the junction kept 21 bases outside the gene matches. Germline V CDR1 and CDR2: LGHNT, FRNRAP. This CDR3 has 22 residues. In DNA form, the CDR3 reads TGTGCTAGTGGTTTGGTAACCTTCAACCTCCTTGACAGGGGGCGCACAACAGATACGCAGTATTTT. Translated: CASGLVTFNLLDRGRTTDTQYF.